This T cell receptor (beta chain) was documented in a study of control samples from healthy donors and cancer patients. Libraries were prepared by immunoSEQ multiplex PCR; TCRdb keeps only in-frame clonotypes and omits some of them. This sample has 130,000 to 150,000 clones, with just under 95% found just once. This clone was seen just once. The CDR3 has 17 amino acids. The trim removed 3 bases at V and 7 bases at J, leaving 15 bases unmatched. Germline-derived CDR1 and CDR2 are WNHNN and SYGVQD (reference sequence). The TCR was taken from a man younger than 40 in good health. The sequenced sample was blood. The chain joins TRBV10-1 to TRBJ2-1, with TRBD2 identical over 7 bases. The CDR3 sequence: CASSDPLRAGPGNEQFF. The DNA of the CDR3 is TGCGCCAGCAGTGACCCCTTACGAGCGGGGCCAGGGAATGAGCAGTTCTTC.